This T cell receptor (beta chain) emerged from a study of blood T cell repertoires in COVID-19. Study at large: The origin of the acute and convalescent COVID-19 samples was the United States, Italy and Spain. The cDNA or gDNA used as material had been derived from T cells, B-cell-depleted T cells, or PBMCs.

As originally analysed: Amplification of reference gene primers was used by the study to estimate nucleated cell counts. The table came from immunoSEQ multiplex PCR; TCRdb's copy has only in-frame clones and leaves some out. V and J calls and clone size are copied from that table; D and trimming were computed from the DNA. The repertoire holds tens of thousands of clones, with approximately 80% as singletons. CDR3 size: 12 residues. The V gene lost 0 bases and the J gene lost 8 bases, with 7 bases spanning the gap. Germline V gives CDR1 SGHNT, CDR2 YENEEA. This TCR was sampled from a woman aged 55-69 years with acute or convalescent COVID-19. Sequencing was performed on peripheral blood. The gene calls are TRBV11-3 and TRBJ1-1; the D gene is possibly TRBD1 (6 bases). The CDR3 sequence is CASSLDRGEAFF. As DNA, the CDR3 is TGTGCCAGCAGCTTAGATAGGGGGGAAGCTTTCTTT.